The entry that follows covers one T cell receptor beta chain sequence. The data derive from a study of blood T cell repertoires in COVID-19. Study summary: Some COVID-19 samples were acute and others convalescent; all came from the United States, Italy and Spain. From T cells, B-cell-depleted T cells, or PBMCs came the material, which was cDNA or gDNA.

V gave up 8 bases and J gave up 3 bases, with 14 bases separating them. This CDR3 is 13 amino acids long. CDR1 is MNHEY, CDR2 SVGAGI, per germline. Authors' methods: Reference gene primers were amplified, and this amplification served to estimate nucleated cell counts. Sequencing was performed with immunoSEQ multiplex PCR; in TCRdb, only in-frame clones are kept and a portion is missing. V, J and clone size were drawn from that table, and D and trimming were deduced from the DNA. Of 73,000 or so clones in the sample, around 88% were seen once. The sample consisted of peripheral blood. This receptor was identified in a man aged 45 to 65 with active COVID-19. The chain links TRBV6-5 to TRBJ2-7, with D perhaps TRBD2 (7 bases). The CDR3 reads CASLAGADYEQYF. CDR3 sequence (DNA): TGTGCCAGCCTCGCGGGGGCGGACTACGAGCAGTACTTC.